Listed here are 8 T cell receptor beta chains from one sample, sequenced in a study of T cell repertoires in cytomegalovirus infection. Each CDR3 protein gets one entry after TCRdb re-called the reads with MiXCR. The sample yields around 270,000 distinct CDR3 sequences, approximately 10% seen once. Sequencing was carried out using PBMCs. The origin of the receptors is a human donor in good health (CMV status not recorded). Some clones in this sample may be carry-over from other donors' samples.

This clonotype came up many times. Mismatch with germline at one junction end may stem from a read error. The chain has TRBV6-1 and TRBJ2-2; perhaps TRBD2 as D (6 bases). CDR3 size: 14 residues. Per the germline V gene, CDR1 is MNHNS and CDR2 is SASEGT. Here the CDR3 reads CASSKAGTPGELFF. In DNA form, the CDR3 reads TGTGCCAGCAGTAAAGCCGGGACTCCTGGGGAGCTGTTTTTT.

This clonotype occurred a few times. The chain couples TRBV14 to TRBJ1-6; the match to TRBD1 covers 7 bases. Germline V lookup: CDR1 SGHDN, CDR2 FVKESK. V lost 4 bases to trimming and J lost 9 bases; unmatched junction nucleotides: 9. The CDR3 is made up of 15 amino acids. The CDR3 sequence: CASSRNRGLGSPLHF. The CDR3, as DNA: TGTGCCAGCAGCCGAAACAGGGGTTTAGGTTCACCCCTCCACTTT. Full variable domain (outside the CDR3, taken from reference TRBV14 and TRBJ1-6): EAGVTQFPSHSVIEKGQTVTLRCDPISGHDNLYWYRRVMGKEIKFLLHFVKESKQDESGMPNNRFLAERTGGTYSTLKVQPAELEDSGVYFCASSRNRGLGSPLHFGNGTRLTVT.

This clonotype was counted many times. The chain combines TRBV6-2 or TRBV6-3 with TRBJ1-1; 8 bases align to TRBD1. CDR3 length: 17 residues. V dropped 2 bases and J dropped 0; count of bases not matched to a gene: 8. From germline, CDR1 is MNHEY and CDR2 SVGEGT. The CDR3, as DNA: TGTGCCAGCAGTTACATGGGTCAGGGGGCAATGAACACTGAAGCTTTCTTT. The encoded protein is CASSYMGQGAMNTEAFF.

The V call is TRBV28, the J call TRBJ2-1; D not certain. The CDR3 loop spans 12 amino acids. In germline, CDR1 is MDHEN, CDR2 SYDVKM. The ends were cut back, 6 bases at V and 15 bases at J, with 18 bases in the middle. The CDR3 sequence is CASSRRTELRFF. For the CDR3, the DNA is TGTGCCAGCAGCCGGCGGACCGAGCTTCGGTTCTTC.

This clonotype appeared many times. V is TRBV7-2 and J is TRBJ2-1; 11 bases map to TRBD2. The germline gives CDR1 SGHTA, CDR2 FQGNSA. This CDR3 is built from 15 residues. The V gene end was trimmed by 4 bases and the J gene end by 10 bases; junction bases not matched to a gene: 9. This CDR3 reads CASSSPTASGREQFF. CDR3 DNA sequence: TGTGCCAGCAGCTCCCCCACCGCTAGCGGGAGGGAGCAGTTCTTC.

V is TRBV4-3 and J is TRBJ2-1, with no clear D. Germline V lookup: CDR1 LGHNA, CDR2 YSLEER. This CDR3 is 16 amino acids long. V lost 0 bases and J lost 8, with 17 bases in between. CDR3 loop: CASSQDSYGSWDEQFF. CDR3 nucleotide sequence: TGCGCCAGCAGCCAAGATAGTTACGGTTCGTGGGATGAGCAGTTCTTC.

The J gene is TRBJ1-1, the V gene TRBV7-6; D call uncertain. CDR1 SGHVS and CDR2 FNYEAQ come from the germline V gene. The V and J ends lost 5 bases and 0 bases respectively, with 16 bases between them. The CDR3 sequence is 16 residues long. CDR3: CASSTRHWQLNTEAFF. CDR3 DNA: TGTGCCAGCAGCACCCGGCATTGGCAGCTGAACACTGAAGCTTTCTTT.

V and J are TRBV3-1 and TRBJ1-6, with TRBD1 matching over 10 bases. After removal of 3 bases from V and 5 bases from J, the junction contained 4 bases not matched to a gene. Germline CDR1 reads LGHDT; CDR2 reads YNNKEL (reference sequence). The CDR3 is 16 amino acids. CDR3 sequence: CASSHGTGEDNSPLHF. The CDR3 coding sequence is TGTGCCAGCAGCCATGGGACAGGGGAGGATAATTCACCCCTCCACTTT.